The 11 T cell receptor beta chains below were found in one sample sequenced in a study of graft-versus-host responses after intestinal transplantation. The protocol was immunoSEQ multiplex PCR, while the TCRdb copy is restricted to in-frame clones and leaves out a portion. The table has under 85,000 clones, approximately 94% seen once. Antigens of these TCRs are unknown. The starting material was unstimulated CD8+ T cells sorted from spleen or lymph node cells, obtained before intestinal transplant. These receptors came from a human donor who received an intestinal transplant.

This chain joins TRBV9 and TRBJ2-7; D is tentatively TRBD1 or TRBD2 (5 bases each). With 0 bases removed from V and 0 bases from J, the gap between germline ends came to 16 bases. There are 17 residues in the CDR3. Germline loops: CDR1 SGDLS, CDR2 YYNGEE. DNA for the CDR3: TGTGCCAGCAGCGTAGGAATCGCCGGGGCCGCCTCCTACGAGCAGTACTTC. Translated: CASSVGIAGAASYEQYF.

The DNA of the CDR3 is TGTGCCAGCAGTTTAGGGACCCCTGGGAATGAGCAGTTCTTC. This codes for CASSLGTPGNEQFF. The chain has TRBV27 and TRBJ2-1, with D perhaps being TRBD1 or TRBD2 (5 bases each). V gave up 2 bases and J gave up 7 bases, with 12 bases separating them. Germline CDR1 MNHEY, CDR2 SMNVEV (reference sequence). The CDR3 spans 14 residues.

The CDR3 loop is CASRDGTGGLPYEQYF. The CDR3 DNA is TGTGCCAGCAGGGACGGGACAGGGGGCCTACCCTACGAGCAGTACTTC. The chain carries TRBV2 and TRBJ2-7; 12 bases match TRBD1. J gave up 2 bases and V 6 bases, and 8 bases lay outside the gene matches. The CDR3 extends over 16 amino acids. Germline V gene sequence: CDR1 SNHLY, CDR2 FYNNEI.

The chain uses TRBV25-1 and TRBJ2-7; 7 positions match TRBD2. The CDR3 extends over 13 amino acids. In germline, CDR1 is MGHDK, CDR2 SYGVNS. Unmatched junction bases numbered 6, after V lost 8 bases and J lost 2 bases. Here the CDR3 DNA reads TGTGCCAGCGGTAGCGGGCCTCCCTACGAGCAGTACTTC. Translating it yields CASGSGPPYEQYF.

This clone was seen once. CDR3 in DNA: TGTGCCAGCAGCCCCCTTACAGGGGCAGGGACTGAAGCTTTCTTT. This sequence encodes CASSPLTGAGTEAFF. This chain connects TRBV7-7 to TRBJ1-1; 7 bases line up with TRBD1. CDR3 length equals 15 residues. Trimming removed 5 bases from V and 5 bases from J; junction bases left unmatched: 11. Germline V gene data show CDR1 as SSHAT and CDR2 as FNYEAQ (reference sequence).

The V and J genes are TRBV4-2 and TRBJ2-1; the D gene is possibly TRBD2 (7 bases). Germline CDR1 is LGHNA and CDR2 is YNFKEQ. The CDR3 is 17 residues long. Deletions cut 0 bases from V and 1 base from J, with 13 bases between. CDR3: CASSQDGGGRSYNEQFF. The CDR3 nucleotides read TGTGCCAGCAGCCAAGATGGCGGGGGCCGGTCCTACAATGAGCAGTTCTTC.

J is TRBJ2-6 and V is TRBV9, with D perhaps matching TRBD1 (6 bases). Trimming pared 1 base from V and 2 bases from J, leaving 10 bases between. Germline V gene sequence: CDR1 SGDLS, CDR2 YYNGEE. This CDR3 comprises 16 residues. CDR3 protein: CASSVHRATGANVLTF. DNA for the CDR3: TGTGCCAGCAGCGTACACAGGGCAACTGGGGCCAACGTCCTGACTTTC.

The chain links TRBV5-4 to TRBJ1-2; the D gene is possibly TRBD1 (5 bases). Germline CDR1 SGHNT, CDR2 YYREEE (reference sequence). The CDR3 is 13 amino acids. Between the trimmed V and J ends, which lost 4 bases and 3 bases, there was a span of 10 bases. This CDR3 is CASSEQVDYGYTF. CDR3 nucleotide sequence: TGTGCCAGCAGCGAACAGGTAGACTATGGCTACACCTTC.

The chain employs TRBV6-5 and TRBJ1-5; D is unresolved. This CDR3 region has 15 residues. The ends were cut back, 6 bases at V and 7 bases at J, with 19 bases in the middle. CDR1 is MNHEY, CDR2 SVGAGI, per germline. The CDR3 region has the DNA TGTGCCAGCAGCCAGGACTCCTGGGCAACCCAGCCCCAGCATTTT. Translating it yields CASSQDSWATQPQHF.

This rearrangement joins TRBV5-4 to TRBJ2-3; weak D call: TRBD1 (5 bases). The CDR3 spans 14 residues. The germline V and J ends were trimmed by 5 bases and 1 base, with 11 bases remaining between them. Looked up from germline, CDR1 is SGHNT and CDR2 is YYREEE (reference sequence). For the CDR3, the DNA is TGTGCCAGCAGTTGGGTCAGGGGCACAGATACGCAGTATTTT. Translating it yields CASSWVRGTDTQYF.

This clone was observed once. This chain links TRBV7-9 with TRBJ2-7, with D perhaps matching TRBD1 (5 bases). Per germline, CDR1 SEHNR and CDR2 FQNEAQ (reference sequence). Trimming cost V 11 bases and J 3 bases, with 17 bases left between them. There are 13 residues in the CDR3. In DNA form, the CDR3 reads TGTGCCTCTCATCGACAGTCTCACTACGAGCAGTACTTC. Its protein is CASHRQSHYEQYF.